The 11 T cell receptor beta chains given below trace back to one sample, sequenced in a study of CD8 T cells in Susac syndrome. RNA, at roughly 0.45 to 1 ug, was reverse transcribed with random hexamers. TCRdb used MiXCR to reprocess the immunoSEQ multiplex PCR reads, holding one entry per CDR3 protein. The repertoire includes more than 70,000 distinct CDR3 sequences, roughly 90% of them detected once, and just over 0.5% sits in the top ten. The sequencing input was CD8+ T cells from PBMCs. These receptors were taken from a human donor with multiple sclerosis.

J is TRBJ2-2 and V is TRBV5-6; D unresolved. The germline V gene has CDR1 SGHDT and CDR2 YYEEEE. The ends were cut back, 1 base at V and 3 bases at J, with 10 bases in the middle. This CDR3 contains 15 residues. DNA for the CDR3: TGTGCCAGCAGCTTGCCCAACGGCGACACCGGGGAGCTGTTTTTT. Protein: CASSLPNGDTGELFF.

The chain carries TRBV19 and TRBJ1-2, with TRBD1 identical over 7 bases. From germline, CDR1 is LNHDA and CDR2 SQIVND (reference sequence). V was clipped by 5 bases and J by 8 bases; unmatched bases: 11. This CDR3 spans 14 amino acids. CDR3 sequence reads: CASSSQGTWGGYTF. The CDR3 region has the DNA TGTGCCAGTAGTTCACAGGGGACGTGGGGGGGCTACACCTTC.

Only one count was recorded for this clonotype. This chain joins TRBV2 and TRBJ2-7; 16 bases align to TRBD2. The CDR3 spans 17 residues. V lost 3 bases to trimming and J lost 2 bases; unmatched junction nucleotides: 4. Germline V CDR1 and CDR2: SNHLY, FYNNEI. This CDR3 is CASSEGTSGRGTYEQYF. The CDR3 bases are TGTGCCAGCAGTGAGGGGACTAGCGGGAGGGGAACCTACGAGCAGTACTTC.

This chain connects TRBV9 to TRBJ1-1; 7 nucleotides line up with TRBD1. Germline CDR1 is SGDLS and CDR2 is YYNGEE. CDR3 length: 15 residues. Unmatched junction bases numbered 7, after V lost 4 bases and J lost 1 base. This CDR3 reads CASSPTGQQNTEAFF. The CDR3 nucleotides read TGTGCCAGCAGCCCCACGGGACAGCAGAACACTGAAGCTTTCTTT.

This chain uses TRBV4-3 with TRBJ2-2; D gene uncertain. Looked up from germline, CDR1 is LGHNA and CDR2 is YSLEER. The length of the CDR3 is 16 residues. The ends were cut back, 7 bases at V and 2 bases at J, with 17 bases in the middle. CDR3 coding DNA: TGCGCCAGCACCCTAAGGGTGTGGGGTAACACCGGGGAGCTGTTTTTT. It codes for CASTLRVWGNTGELFF.

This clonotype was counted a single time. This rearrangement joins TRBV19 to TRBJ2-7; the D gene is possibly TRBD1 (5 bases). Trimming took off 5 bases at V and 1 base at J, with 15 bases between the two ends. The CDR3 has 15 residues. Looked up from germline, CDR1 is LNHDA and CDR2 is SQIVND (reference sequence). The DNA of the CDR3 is TGTGCCAGTAGTCCGAGGACATGGGGATCCTACGAGCAGTACTTC. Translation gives CASSPRTWGSYEQYF.

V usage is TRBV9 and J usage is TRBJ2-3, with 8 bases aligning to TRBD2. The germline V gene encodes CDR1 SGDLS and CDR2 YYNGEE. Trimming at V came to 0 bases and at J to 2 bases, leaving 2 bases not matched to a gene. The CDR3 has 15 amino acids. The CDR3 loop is CASSVASGFTDTQYF. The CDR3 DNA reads TGTGCCAGCAGCGTAGCTAGCGGGTTCACAGATACGCAGTATTTT.

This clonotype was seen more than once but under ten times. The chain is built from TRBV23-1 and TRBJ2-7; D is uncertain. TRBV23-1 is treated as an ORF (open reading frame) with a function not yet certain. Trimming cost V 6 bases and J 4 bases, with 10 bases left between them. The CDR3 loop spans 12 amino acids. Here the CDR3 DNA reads TGCGCCAGCAGCCAAGACCCGTACGAGCAGTACTTC. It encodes CASSQDPYEQYF.

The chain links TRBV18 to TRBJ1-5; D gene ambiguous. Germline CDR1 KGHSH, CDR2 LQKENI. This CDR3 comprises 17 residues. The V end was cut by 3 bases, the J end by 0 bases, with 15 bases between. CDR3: CASSPWALDYSNQPQHF. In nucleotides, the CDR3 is TGTGCCAGCTCACCCTGGGCTTTAGACTATAGCAATCAGCCCCAGCATTTT.

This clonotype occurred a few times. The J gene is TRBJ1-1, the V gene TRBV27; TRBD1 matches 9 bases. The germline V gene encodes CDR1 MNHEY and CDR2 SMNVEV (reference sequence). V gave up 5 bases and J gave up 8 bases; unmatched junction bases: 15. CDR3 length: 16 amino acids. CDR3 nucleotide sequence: TGTGCCAGCAGTCCCATACCGACCGGGACAGGGAGAGAAGCTTTCTTT. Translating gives CASSPIPTGTGREAFF.

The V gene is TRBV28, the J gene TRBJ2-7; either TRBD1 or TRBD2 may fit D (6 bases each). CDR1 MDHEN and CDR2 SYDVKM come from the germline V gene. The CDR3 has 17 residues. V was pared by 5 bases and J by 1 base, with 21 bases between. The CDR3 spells CASSKWTVLRGSYEQYF. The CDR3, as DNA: TGTGCCAGCAGTAAGTGGACAGTCCTCCGGGGGTCCTACGAGCAGTACTTC. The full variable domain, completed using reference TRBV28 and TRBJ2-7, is DVKVTQSSRYLVKRTGEKVFLECVQDMDHENMFWYRQDPGLGLRLIYFSYDVKMKEKGDIPEGYSVSREKKERFSLILESASTNQTSMYLCASSKWTVLRGSYEQYFGPGTRLTVT.